The 14 T cell receptor beta chains presented below share a single source sample, sequenced in a study of early T cells in non-severe SARS-CoV-2 infection. Each CDR3 protein is one row after TCRdb ran MiXCR on the 5' RACE reads. The sample carries about 110,000 distinct CDR3 sequences, roughly 12% recorded once. Sample: whole blood, taken at baseline. These receptors originate from an adult who was a healthcare worker with PCR-confirmed SARS-CoV-2 infection or an uninfected control (not recorded which).

This clonotype was observed many times. V and J are TRBV5-1 and TRBJ2-3; possible D gene TRBD2, 6 bases. This CDR3 spans 14 amino acids. The V gene's germline CDR1 is SGHRS and CDR2 YFSETQ. The V end was cut by 9 bases, the J end by 1 base, with 15 bases between. CDR3 loop: CATAASERTDTQYF. The CDR3 DNA reads as TGCGCCACCGCGGCTAGCGAGCGCACAGATACGCAGTATTTT.

The chain couples TRBV29-1 to TRBJ1-1; D unresolved. V was cut by 7 bases and J by 1 base, with 10 bases left in between. Germline V gene sequence: CDR1 SQVTM, CDR2 ANQGSEA. This CDR3 is built from 12 residues. The CDR3 sequence: CSGRAPNTEAFF. The CDR3, as DNA: TGCAGCGGCCGGGCCCCGAACACTGAAGCTTTCTTT. The whole variable domain, remainder taken from reference TRBV29-1 and TRBJ1-1, is SAVISQKPSRDICQRGTSLTIQCQVDSQVTMMFWYRQQPGQSLTLIATANQGSEATYESGFVIDKFPISRPNLTFSTLTVSNMSPEDSSIYLCSGRAPNTEAFFGQGTRLTVV.

The chain carries TRBV27 and TRBJ1-4; unclear D gene. Germline V gives CDR1 MNHEY, CDR2 SMNVEV (reference sequence). Trimming removed 3 bases from V and 4 bases from J, with 15 bases in between. This CDR3 contains 16 residues. The CDR3 spells CASSFAVYTVNEKLFF. The CDR3, as DNA: TGTGCCAGCAGTTTCGCGGTTTATACCGTTAATGAAAAACTGTTTTTT.

The V and J genes are TRBV7-2 and TRBJ2-2, with D tentatively TRBD1 (5 bases). The germline CDR1 and CDR2 sequences are SGHTA and FQGNSA. This CDR3 spans 15 amino acids. V was clipped by 5 bases and J by 6 bases, with 16 bases between them. In DNA form, the CDR3 reads TGTGCCAGCAGCCTTCAGGGATCGGTTTCCGGGGAGCTGTTTTTT. Residues: CASSLQGSVSGELFF.

The gene calls are TRBV28 and TRBJ1-4; no definite D call. V was shortened by 8 bases and J by 4 bases, with 14 bases between the two germline ends. CDR3 length: 14 amino acids. Germline V lookup: CDR1 MDHEN, CDR2 SYDVKM. In nucleotides, the CDR3 is TGTGCCAGCGCCGGGTACACCCTTAATGAAAAACTGTTTTTT. As protein: CASAGYTLNEKLFF.

The chain combines TRBV12-3 or TRBV12-4 with TRBJ2-3, with TRBD2 matching over 12 bases. This CDR3 spans 16 amino acids. The junction had 7 bases not matched to a gene; V was cut back by 5 bases and J by 4 bases. CDR3 sequence reads: CASSPRLAGESDTQYF. The CDR3 DNA reads TGTGCCAGCAGTCCCCGACTAGCGGGGGAGTCAGATACGCAGTATTTT.

This rearrangement joins TRBV29-1 to TRBJ1-2; unclear D gene. The CDR3 covers 13 residues. Germline CDR1 reads SQVTM; CDR2 reads ANQGSEA. V dropped 4 bases and J dropped 0 bases, with 9 bases sitting between them. Written as DNA, the CDR3 is TGCAGCGTTGGAAGTCCGGCTAACTATGGCTACACCTTC. It encodes CSVGSPANYGYTF.

This clonotype appeared a few times. The CDR3 spells CATSDQRRGGQYF. The CDR3 DNA reads TGTGCCACCAGTGACCAGAGAAGAGGGGGTCAGTACTTC. The V gene is TRBV24-1, the J gene TRBJ2-7, with D perhaps matching TRBD1 (6 bases). This CDR3 has 13 residues. Trimming shortened V by 4 bases and J by 10 bases, and 16 bases separated the two germline ends. Germline CDR1 and CDR2: KGHDR and SFDVKD.

The chain links TRBV2 to TRBJ2-1; D gene ambiguous. The length of the CDR3 is 13 residues. Trimming stripped 8 bases from V and 2 bases from J, with 10 bases between. Germline CDR1 and CDR2: SNHLY and FYNNEI. CDR3 amino acids: CASGLGPYNEQFF. CDR3 coding DNA: TGTGCCAGCGGCTTAGGCCCCTACAATGAGCAGTTCTTC.

The table lists this clonotype with a few counts. V and J are TRBV29-1 and TRBJ1-1; tentative D call: TRBD1 (5 bases). The V end lost 5 bases, the J end lost 4 bases, and 14 bases lay between the germline ends. Germline V gives CDR1 SQVTM, CDR2 ANQGSEA. The CDR3 runs 13 residues. The CDR3 loop is CSVRAGPGTEAFF. The CDR3 DNA reads TGCAGCGTTCGGGCGGGACCGGGCACTGAAGCTTTCTTT.

This clonotype was seen just once. The chain combines TRBV19 with TRBJ1-5, with D possibly being TRBD1 (5 bases). V lost 7 bases and J lost 3, with 13 bases in between. This CDR3 has 14 residues. Germline V gene data show CDR1 as LNHDA and CDR2 as SQIVND (reference sequence). The CDR3 loop reads CASTPGLDNQPQHF. In DNA form, the CDR3 reads TGTGCCAGTACCCCGGGACTCGACAATCAGCCCCAGCATTTT.

This clonotype showed up many times. The chain recombines TRBV7-2 with TRBJ2-3; 12 positions agree with TRBD1. This CDR3 region has 16 residues. Germline V gene data show CDR1 as SGHTA and CDR2 as FQGNSA. The V segment lost 3 bases and the J segment 4 bases; nucleotides outside the gene matches: 5. The CDR3 DNA reads as TGTGCCAGCAGCTTCCGGGACAGGGGGCCCGCAGATACGCAGTATTTT. Residues: CASSFRDRGPADTQYF.

Notes on this clonotype: The CDR3 does not close with the conserved phenylalanine or tryptophan, likely indicating a read error. The chain carries TRBV7-9 and TRBJ1-2, with 7 bases matching TRBD1. The CDR3 consists of 15 residues. Germline CDR1 SEHNR, CDR2 FQNEAQ (reference sequence). J lost 5 bases, V lost 5 bases, and 11 bases had no gene match. CDR3 DNA: TGTGCCAGCAGCGATGGGACAGAGTCTACGTATGGCTACACCTTA. Residues: CASSDGTESTYGYTL.

This clonotype showed up many times. The V and J genes are TRBV5-1 and TRBJ2-6; the D is unclear. The germline CDR1 and CDR2 sequences are SGHRS and YFSETQ. This CDR3 spans 14 amino acids. Trimming took 5 bases from V and 0 from J, leaving 6 bases between them. CDR3: CASSLISGANVLTF. The CDR3 coding sequence is TGCGCCAGCAGTTTAATCTCTGGGGCCAACGTCCTGACTTTC.